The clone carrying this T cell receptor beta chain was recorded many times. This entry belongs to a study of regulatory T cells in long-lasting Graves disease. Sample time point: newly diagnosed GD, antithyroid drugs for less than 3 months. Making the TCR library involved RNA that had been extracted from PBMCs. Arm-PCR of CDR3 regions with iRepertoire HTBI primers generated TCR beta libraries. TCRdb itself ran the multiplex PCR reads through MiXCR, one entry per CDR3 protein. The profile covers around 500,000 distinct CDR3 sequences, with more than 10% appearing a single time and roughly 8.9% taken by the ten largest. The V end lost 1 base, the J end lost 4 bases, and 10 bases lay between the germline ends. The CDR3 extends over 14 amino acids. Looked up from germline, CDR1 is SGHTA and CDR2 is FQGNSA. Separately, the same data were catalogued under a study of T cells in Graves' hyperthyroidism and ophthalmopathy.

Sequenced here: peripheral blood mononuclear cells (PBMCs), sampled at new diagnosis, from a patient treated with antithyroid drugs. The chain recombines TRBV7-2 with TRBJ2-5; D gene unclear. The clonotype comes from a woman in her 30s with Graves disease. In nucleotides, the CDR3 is TGTGCCAGCAGCTTAGATCCGGGTAGAGAGACCCAGTACTTC. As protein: CASSLDPGRETQYF.